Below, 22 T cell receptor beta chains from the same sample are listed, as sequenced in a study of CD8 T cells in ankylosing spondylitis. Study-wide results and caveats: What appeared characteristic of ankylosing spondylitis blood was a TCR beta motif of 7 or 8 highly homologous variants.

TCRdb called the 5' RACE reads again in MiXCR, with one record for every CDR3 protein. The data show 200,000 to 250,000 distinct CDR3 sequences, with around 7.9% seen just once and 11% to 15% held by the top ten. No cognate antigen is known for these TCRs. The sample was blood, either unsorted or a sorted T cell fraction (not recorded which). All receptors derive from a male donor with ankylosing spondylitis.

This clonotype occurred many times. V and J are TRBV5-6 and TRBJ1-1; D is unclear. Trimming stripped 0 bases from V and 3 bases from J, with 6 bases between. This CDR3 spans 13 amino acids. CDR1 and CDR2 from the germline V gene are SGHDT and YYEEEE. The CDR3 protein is CASSLAPYTEAFF. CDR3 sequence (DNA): TGTGCCAGCAGCTTGGCACCCTACACTGAAGCTTTCTTT. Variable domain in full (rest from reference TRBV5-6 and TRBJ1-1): DAGVTQSPTHLIKTRGQQVTLRCSPKSGHDTVSWYQQALGQGPQFIFQYYEEEERQRGNFPDRFSGHQFPNYSSELNVNALLLGDSALYLCASSLAPYTEAFFGQGTRLTVV.

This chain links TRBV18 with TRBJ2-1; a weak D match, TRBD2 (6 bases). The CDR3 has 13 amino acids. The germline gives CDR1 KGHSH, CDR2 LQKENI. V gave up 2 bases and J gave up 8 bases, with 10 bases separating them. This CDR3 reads CASSPLGEDEQFF. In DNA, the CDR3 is TGTGCCAGCTCACCATTAGGGGAGGATGAGCAGTTCTTC.

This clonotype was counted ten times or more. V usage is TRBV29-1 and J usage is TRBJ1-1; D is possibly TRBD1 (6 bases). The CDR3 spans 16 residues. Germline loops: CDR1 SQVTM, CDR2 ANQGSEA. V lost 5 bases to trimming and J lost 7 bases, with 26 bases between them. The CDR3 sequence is CSVKMLRDTPGNEAFF. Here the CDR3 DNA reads TGCAGCGTTAAAATGTTACGGGACACCCCAGGTAATGAAGCTTTCTTT. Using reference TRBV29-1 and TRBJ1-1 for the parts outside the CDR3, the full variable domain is SAVISQKPSRDICQRGTSLTIQCQVDSQVTMMFWYRQQPGQSLTLIATANQGSEATYESGFVIDKFPISRPNLTFSTLTVSNMSPEDSSIYLCSVKMLRDTPGNEAFFGQGTRLTVV.

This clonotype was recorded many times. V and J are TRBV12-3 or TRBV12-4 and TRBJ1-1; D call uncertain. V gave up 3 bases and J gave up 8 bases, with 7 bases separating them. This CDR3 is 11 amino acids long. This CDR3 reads CASSFTVEAFF. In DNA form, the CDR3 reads TGTGCCAGCAGTTTCACAGTAGAAGCTTTCTTT.

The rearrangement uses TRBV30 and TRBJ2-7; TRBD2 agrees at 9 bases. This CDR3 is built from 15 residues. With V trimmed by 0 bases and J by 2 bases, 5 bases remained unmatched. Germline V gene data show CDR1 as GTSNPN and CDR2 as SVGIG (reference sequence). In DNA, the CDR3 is TGTGCCTGGAGTGTGCGGGGCGGGAGGGCCTACGAGCAGTACTTC. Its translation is CAWSVRGGRAYEQYF.

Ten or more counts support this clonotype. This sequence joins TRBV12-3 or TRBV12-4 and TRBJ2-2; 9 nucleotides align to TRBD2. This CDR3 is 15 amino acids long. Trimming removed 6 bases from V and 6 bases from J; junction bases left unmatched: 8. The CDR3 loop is CASSPPGGRAGELFF. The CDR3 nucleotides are TGTGCCAGCAGCCCCCCGGGCGGGAGGGCCGGGGAGCTGTTTTTT.

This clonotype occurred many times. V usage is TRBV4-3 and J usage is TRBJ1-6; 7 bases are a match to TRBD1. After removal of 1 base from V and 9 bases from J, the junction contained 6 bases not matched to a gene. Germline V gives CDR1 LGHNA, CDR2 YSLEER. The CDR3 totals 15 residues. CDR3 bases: TGCGCCAGCAGCCAAGGACAGGGCCTAAGTTCACCCCTCCACTTT. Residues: CASSQGQGLSSPLHF.

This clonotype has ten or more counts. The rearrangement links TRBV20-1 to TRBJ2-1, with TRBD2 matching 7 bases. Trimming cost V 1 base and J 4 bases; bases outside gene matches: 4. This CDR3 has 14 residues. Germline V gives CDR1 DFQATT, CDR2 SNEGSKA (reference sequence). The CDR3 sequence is CSARGREGYNEQFF. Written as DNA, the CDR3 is TGCAGTGCTAGAGGGAGGGAGGGGTACAATGAGCAGTTCTTC.

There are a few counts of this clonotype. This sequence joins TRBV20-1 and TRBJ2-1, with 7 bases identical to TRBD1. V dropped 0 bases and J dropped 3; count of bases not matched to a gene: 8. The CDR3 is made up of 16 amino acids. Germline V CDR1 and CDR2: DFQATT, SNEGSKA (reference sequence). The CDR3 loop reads CSARDSDRAGYNEQFF. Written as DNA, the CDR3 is TGCAGTGCTAGAGACTCCGACAGGGCGGGCTACAATGAGCAGTTCTTC.

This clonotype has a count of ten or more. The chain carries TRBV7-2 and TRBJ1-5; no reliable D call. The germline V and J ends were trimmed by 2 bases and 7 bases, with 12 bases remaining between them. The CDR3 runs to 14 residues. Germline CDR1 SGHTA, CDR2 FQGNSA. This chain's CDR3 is CASSLNRVGQPQHF. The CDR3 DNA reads TGTGCCAGCAGCTTAAATAGGGTGGGCCAGCCCCAGCATTTT.

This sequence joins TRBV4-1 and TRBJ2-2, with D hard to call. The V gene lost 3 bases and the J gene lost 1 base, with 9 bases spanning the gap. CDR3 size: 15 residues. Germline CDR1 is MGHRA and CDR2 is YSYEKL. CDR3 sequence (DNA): TGCGCCAGCAGCCATTCGGGCCTGAACACCGGGGAGCTGTTTTTT. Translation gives CASSHSGLNTGELFF.

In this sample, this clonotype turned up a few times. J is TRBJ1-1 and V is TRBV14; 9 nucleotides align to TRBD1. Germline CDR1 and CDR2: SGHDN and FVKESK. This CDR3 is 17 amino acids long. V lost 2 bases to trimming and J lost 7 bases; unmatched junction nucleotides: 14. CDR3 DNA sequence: TGTGCCAGCAGCCAACCTTATGATGACAGGGGGTCGATTGAAGCTTTCTTT. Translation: CASSQPYDDRGSIEAFF.

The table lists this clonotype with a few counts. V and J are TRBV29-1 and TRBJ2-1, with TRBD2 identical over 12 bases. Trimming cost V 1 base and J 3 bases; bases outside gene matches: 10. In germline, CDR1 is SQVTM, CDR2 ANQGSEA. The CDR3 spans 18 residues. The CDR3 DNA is TGCAGCGTTGAAGGCTCTCTAGCGGGGGGGCTGATCTACAATGAGCAGTTCTTC. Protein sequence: CSVEGSLAGGLIYNEQFF.

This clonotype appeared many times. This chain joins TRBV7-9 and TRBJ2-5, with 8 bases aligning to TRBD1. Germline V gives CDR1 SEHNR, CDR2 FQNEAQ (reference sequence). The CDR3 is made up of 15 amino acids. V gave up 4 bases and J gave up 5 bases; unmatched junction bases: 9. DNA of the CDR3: TGTGCCAGCAGCTCCGAGGACAGGGTAGGCGAGACCCAGTACTTC. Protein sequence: CASSSEDRVGETQYF.

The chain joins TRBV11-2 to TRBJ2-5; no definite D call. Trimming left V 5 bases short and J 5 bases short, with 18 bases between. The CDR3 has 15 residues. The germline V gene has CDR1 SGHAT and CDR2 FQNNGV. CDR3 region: CASSLPGLGRETQYF. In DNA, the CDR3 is TGTGCCAGCAGCCTACCGGGCCTTGGACGGGAGACCCAGTACTTC.

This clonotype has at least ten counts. The CDR3 nucleotides read TGTGCCGTTAGAAAGGACAGGGGTAATTCACCCCTCCACTTT. Translated: CAVRKDRGNSPLHF. The chain is built from TRBV6-1 and TRBJ1-6, with TRBD1 identical over 9 bases. This CDR3 region has 14 residues. Losses at the gene ends were 11 bases for V and 6 bases for J; bases not matched to a gene: 8. The germline CDR1 and CDR2 sequences are MNHNS and SASEGT.

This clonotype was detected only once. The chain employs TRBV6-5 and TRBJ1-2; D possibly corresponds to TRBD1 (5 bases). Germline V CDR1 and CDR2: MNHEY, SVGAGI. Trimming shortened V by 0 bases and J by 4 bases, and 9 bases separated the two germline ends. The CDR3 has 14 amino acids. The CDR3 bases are TGTGCCAGCAGTTACTCGACAGAGACCTATGGCTACACCTTC. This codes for CASSYSTETYGYTF.

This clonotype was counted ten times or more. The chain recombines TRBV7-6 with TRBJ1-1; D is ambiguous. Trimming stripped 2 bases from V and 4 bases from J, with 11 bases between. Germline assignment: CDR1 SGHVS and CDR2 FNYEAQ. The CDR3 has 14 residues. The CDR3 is CASSLNGVSTEAFF. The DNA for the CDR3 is TGTGCCAGCAGCTTAAATGGGGTTAGCACTGAAGCTTTCTTT.

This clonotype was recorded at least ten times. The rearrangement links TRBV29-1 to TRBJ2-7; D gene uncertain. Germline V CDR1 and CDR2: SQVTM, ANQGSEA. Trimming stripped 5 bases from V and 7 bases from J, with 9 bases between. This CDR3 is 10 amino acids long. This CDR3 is CSVRMREQYF. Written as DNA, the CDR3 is TGCAGCGTTCGGATGCGGGAGCAGTACTTC.

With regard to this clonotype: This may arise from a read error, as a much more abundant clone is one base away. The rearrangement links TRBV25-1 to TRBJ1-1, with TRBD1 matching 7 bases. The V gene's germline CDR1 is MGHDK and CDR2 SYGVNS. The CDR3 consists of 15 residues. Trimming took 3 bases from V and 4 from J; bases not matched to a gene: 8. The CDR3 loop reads CASSDDRESSTEAFF. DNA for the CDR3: TGTGCCAGCAGTGATGACAGGGAATCGAGCACTGAAGCTTTCTTT.

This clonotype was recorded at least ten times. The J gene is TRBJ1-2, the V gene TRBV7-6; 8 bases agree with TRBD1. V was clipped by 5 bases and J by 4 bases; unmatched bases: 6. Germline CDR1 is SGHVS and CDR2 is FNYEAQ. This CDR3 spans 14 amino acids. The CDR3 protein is CASSPSTGVYGYTF. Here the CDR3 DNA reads TGTGCCAGCAGCCCGTCGACAGGGGTCTATGGCTACACCTTC. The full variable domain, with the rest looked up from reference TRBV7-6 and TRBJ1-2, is GAGVSQSPRYKVTKRGQDVALRCDPISGHVSLYWYRQALGQGPEFLTYFNYEAQQDKSGLPNDRFSAERPEGSISTLTIQRTEQRDSAMYRCASSPSTGVYGYTFGSGTRLTVV.

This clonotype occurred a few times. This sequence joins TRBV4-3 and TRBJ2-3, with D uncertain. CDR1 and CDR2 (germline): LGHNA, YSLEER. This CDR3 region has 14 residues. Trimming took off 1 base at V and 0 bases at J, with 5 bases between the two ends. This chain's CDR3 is CASSQGISTDTQYF. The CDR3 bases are TGCGCCAGCAGCCAAGGGATCAGCACAGATACGCAGTATTTT.